This T cell receptor (beta chain) was recovered during a study of T cells in Graves' hyperthyroidism and ophthalmopathy. Study results and limitations: Researchers found most expanded thyroid clonotypes above 0.001 in blood as well.

Authors of the study amplified TCR beta CDR3 regions from RNA transcripts. HTBI primers were employed in a first-round RT-PCR of the TCR CDR3. A single record per CDR3 protein comes from TCRdb applying MiXCR to the multiplex PCR reads. This table has some 510,000 distinct CDR3 sequences, more than 45% appearing once. As concerns this clonotype: The antigen is not known. Sequence at one end of the junction differs from germline and may be a read error.

It was considered stable Graves' hyperthyroidism when ophthalmopathy did not progress within 18 months. Patients between 18 and 65 years old had hyperthyroidism, newly diagnosed and lasting under 2 months. Diagnosis rested on symptoms, serum thyroxine and TRAb, thyroid ultrasound, and orbital computed tomography. The germline gives CDR1 ENHRY, CDR2 SYGVKD. There are 15 residues in the CDR3. J is TRBJ1-5 and V is TRBV10-3, with TRBD1 matching 9 bases. This receptor was taken from a woman aged 18-29 years with Graves' hyperthyroidism. The sequencing sample was made of peripheral blood or thyroid tissue (not recorded which). This CDR3 reads CASSEAGQGNQSQHF. The CDR3 bases are TGTGCCAGCAGTGAAGCGGGACAGGGCAATCAGTCCCAGCATTTT.